A selection of T cell receptor beta chains follows, all from one sample in a study of regulatory T cells in long-lasting Graves disease. TCRdb passed the multiplex PCR reads through MiXCR, listing each CDR3 protein once. The sample lists about 220,000 distinct CDR3 sequences; roughly 20% were seen once. These sequences were also reported in another study, on T cells in Graves' hyperthyroidism and ophthalmopathy.

This specimen consisted of peripheral blood mononuclear cells (PBMCs), obtained at new diagnosis, from a patient treated with antithyroid drugs. The receptors originated from a woman aged 30 to 39 with Graves disease. CDR3s include the opening cysteine and the closing phenylalanine or tryptophan. A D gene is named only where the DNA matches it firmly. Expanded clones get a size class; other rows say once, few or many, or leave the size out.

TRBV7-2	many	TRBJ1-2	.	CASSAYMVGYTF	TGTGCCAGCAGCGCGTACATGGTGGGCTACACCTTC
TRBV18	.	TRBJ2-1	TRBD2	CASSPPATSGNNEQFF	TGTGCCAGCTCACCACCGGCGACTAGCGGGAACAATGAGCAGTTCTTC
TRBV30	many	TRBJ1-4	.	CAWSQRTAPRNEKLFF	TGTGCCTGGAGTCAGAGGACCGCGCCTAGAAATGAAAAACTGTTTTTT
TRBV3-1	many	TRBJ2-1	TRBD2	CASSQDKLRPSGGPNEQFF	TGTGCCAGCAGCCAAGACAAGTTGCGACCCAGCGGGGGGCCGAATGAGCAGTTCTTC
TRBV5-1	few	TRBJ1-2	TRBD1	CASSGGQINYGYTF	TGCGCCAGCAGCGGGGGACAGATCAACTATGGCTACACCTTC
TRBV20-1	many	TRBJ1-2	.	CSAFWDGGYTF	TGCAGTGCTTTCTGGGACGGTGGCTACACCTTC
TRBV28	few	TRBJ1-2	.	CASTHDRYYGYTF	TGTGCCAGCACCCACGACAGATACTATGGCTACACCTTC
TRBV28	.	TRBJ2-7	.	CASSFPTALGEQYF	TGTGCCAGCAGTTTTCCGACGGCTTTGGGAGAGCAGTACTTC
TRBV19	.	TRBJ2-4	TRBD1	CASSKGTPGGISGNIQYF	TGTGCCAGTAGTAAAGGGACACCAGGGGGTATTTCGGGAAACATTCAGTACTTC
TRBV9	many	TRBJ2-5	.	CASSPAGQETQYF	TGTGCCAGCAGCCCAGCGGGTCAAGAGACCCAGTACTTC
TRBV28	many	TRBJ2-7	.	CASSISLEQGRFGYEQYF	TGTGCCAGCAGTATCAGTTTAGAACAGGGTCGCTTTGGCTACGAGCAGTACTTC
TRBV6-1	many	TRBJ2-7	.	CASSVGGVRAYEQYF	TGTGCCAGCAGTGTAGGAGGGGTTCGAGCCTACGAGCAGTACTTC
TRBV6-1	many	TRBJ2-7	.	CASWTRTIYEQYF	TGTGCCAGCTGGACACGGACCATCTACGAGCAGTACTTC
TRBV18	many	TRBJ2-5	.	CASSPGKAPQETQYF	TGTGCCAGCTCCCCAGGGAAGGCACCCCAAGAGACCCAGTACTTC
TRBV28	many	TRBJ2-5	.	CASSFDRRRETQYF	TGTGCCAGCAGTTTTGATAGGCGGCGGGAGACCCAGTACTTC
TRBV28	many	TRBJ2-7	.	CASHSAVVPYEQYF	TGTGCCAGCCATTCGGCGGTAGTCCCCTACGAGCAGTACTTC
TRBV28	many	TRBJ2-1	.	CASSPLGATRSDEQFF	TGTGCCAGCAGTCCCCTAGGGGCGACTAGATCGGATGAGCAGTTCTTC
TRBV10-3	.	TRBJ1-2	TRBD1	CAISEDRGVGGYTF	TGTGCCATCAGTGAGGACAGGGGGGTAGGTGGCTACACCTTC
TRBV10-3	many	TRBJ1-6	TRBD1	CAAQGESSYNSPLHF	TGTGCCGCTCAGGGGGAAAGTTCCTATAATTCACCCCTCCACTTT
TRBV19	many	TRBJ2-3	.	CASSPQATLTDTQYF	TGTGCCAGTAGTCCACAGGCTACCTTAACAGATACGCAGTATTTT
TRBV19	.	TRBJ1-2	.	CASTPWAGYGYTF	TGTGCCAGTACCCCTTGGGCTGGCTATGGCTACACCTTC
TRBV7-9	many	TRBJ2-7	.	CASSLASHREEQYF	TGTGCCAGCAGCTTAGCGAGCCACCGGGAAGAGCAGTACTTC
TRBV28	many	TRBJ2-2	.	CASRRVTTGELFF	TGTGCCAGCAGGAGGGTGACCACCGGGGAGCTGTTTTTT
TRBV7-2	few	TRBJ2-3	.	CASSFPPSLGSTDTQYF	TGTGCCAGCAGCTTCCCTCCAAGTTTGGGTAGCACAGATACGCAGTATTTT
TRBV6-5	many	TRBJ2-6	.	CASSYTGSGANVLTF	TGTGCCAGCAGTTATACAGGGTCTGGGGCCAACGTCCTGACTTTC
TRBV7-2	few	TRBJ2-5	.	CASSLAPLQYQETQYF	TGTGCCAGCAGCTTAGCGCCACTCCAGTACCAAGAGACCCAGTACTTC
TRBV27	many	TRBJ2-1	TRBD2	CASSPHTSGGYNEQFF	TGTGCCAGCAGTCCCCACACTAGCGGGGGATACAATGAGCAGTTCTTC
TRBV6-1	.	TRBJ1-3	.	CASSTTEPIYF	TGTGCCAGCAGTACCACCGAACCTATATATTTT
TRBV3-1	.	TRBJ2-1	TRBD2	CASSQVLAGGVDEQFF	TGTGCCAGCAGCCAAGTACTAGCGGGAGGAGTAGATGAGCAGTTCTTC
TRBV6-5	many	TRBJ1-5	TRBD1	CASSSIGTGANQPQHF	TGTGCCAGCAGTTCCATCGGGACAGGGGCAAATCAGCCCCAGCATTTT
TRBV11-1	many	TRBJ2-7	.	CASSLAQQGTYEQYF	TGTGCCAGCAGCTTAGCGCAGCAGGGAACCTACGAGCAGTACTTC
TRBV9	many	TRBJ2-1	.	CASSSSRRASSYNEQFF	TGTGCCAGCAGCTCGAGCCGGAGGGCCAGCTCCTACAATGAGCAGTTCTTC
TRBV7-2	.	TRBJ2-7	TRBD2	CASSLAGGLAAYEQYF	TGTGCCAGCAGCTTAGCGGGGGGACTAGCGGCCTACGAGCAGTACTTC
TRBV7-9	many	TRBJ1-6	TRBD1	CASRGTGHNSPLHF	TGTGCCAGCAGGGGGACAGGGCATAATTCACCCCTCCACTTT
TRBV2	.	TRBJ1-1	.	CASTRLGTTEAFF	TGTGCCAGCACACGACTTGGGACCACTGAAGCTTTCTTT
TRBV20-1	.	TRBJ2-2	.	CSARGTWTNTGELFF	TGCAGTGCCCGGGGTACGTGGACGAACACCGGGGAGCTGTTTTTT
TRBV6-1	many	TRBJ2-1	TRBD2	CASNTGRASYNEQFF	TGTGCCAGCAACACGGGGAGGGCCTCCTACAATGAGCAGTTCTTC